The TCR beta chain under discussion was sequenced for a study of human T cells and chemical hapten exposure. The time point here: healthy volunteer bleed at 2 weeks. Unfractionated whole blood was the source of the extracted total RNA. The germline V and J ends were trimmed by 9 bases and 1 base, with 18 bases remaining between them. Germline V gene data show CDR1 as MNHEY and CDR2 as SMNVEV (reference sequence). The CDR3 consists of 15 residues. This clonotype was detected ten times or more. Unique molecular identifiers were attached to individual cDNA molecules within the library. In the original analysis: Around 91,000 TCRs per sample was the median, with a range of roughly 23,224 to 750,000. In TCRdb, the RACE reads were re-called with MiXCR into one record per CDR3 protein. TCRdb's processing, not the authors', yielded these V and J calls. The data contain around 130,000 distinct CDR3 sequences, roughly 9.5% of them singletons.

The receptor comes from a male donor in good health. Some clones in this sample may be carry-over from other donors' samples. J is TRBJ1-1 and V is TRBV27; D is possibly TRBD1 (5 bases). The sample was whole blood. The CDR3 sequence is CASMGDAERNTEAFF. The CDR3 region has the DNA TGTGCCAGTATGGGGGATGCCGAGAGGAACACTGAAGCTTTCTTT.